The T cell receptor beta chain under discussion was sequenced for a study of regulatory T cells in long-lasting Graves disease. In the study overall: Patients with persistent Graves' disease had over 5 years of antithyroid drugs and persistent TSH receptor antibodies.

Combining iRepertoire HTBI primers with Arm-PCR of CDR3 regions, the authors built TCR beta libraries. In the authors' methods: Across samples, 62 TRBV and around 14 TRBJ segments were found. TCRdb independently ran MiXCR on the multiplex PCR reads; one entry per CDR3 protein. Clone size and V and J calls follow TCRdb, not the original study. The table has hundreds of thousands of distinct CDR3 sequences, under 25% seen once. This sample's time point: persistent/refractory GD, antithyroid drugs over 5 years with positive TRAb. PBMC RNA served as the TCR library source. In this cohort, patients came from an endocrinology department located in Xi'an, China. Germline CDR1 and CDR2: SGHRS and YFSETQ. The CDR3 length is 14 residues. The V end lost 6 bases, the J end lost 4 bases, and 16 bases lay between the germline ends. As to this clonotype: This may come from a read error, since a much larger clone is one base off.

This TCR was sampled from a female donor with Graves disease. The sample here was peripheral blood mononuclear cells (PBMCs), taken when the disease was refractory, from a patient treated with antithyroid drugs. This rearrangement joins TRBV5-1 to TRBJ1-1; a possible D gene is TRBD1 (6 bases). The CDR3 loop is CASNSGRGATEAFF. In nucleotides, the CDR3 is TGCGCCAGCAACTCGGGACGGGGGGCCACTGAAGCTTTCTTT.